This entry lists 7 T cell receptor beta chains sequenced from one sample in a study of Ad26.COV2.S vaccination and SARS-CoV-2 variants. Indicated treatment: 15 to 20 received Ad26.COV2.S at low or high dose, single or two shots; about 5 received placebo; per-sample allocation not given. The samples were gathered on day 63 after the first injection of vaccine or placebo. Generated by immunoSEQ multiplex PCR, the TCRdb table keeps only in-frame clones and is missing some. The sample has a few hundred thousand clones; 70% to 90% are singletons. Here the sequenced sample was peripheral blood, taken in a trial of Ad26.COV2.S vaccine versus placebo. These receptor sequences come from a person between 18 and 65 years old who received the Ad26.COV2.S COVID-19 vaccine or a placebo.

The rearrangement uses TRBV2 and TRBJ1-4, with 7 nucleotides matching TRBD1. Germline V CDR1 and CDR2: SNHLY, FYNNEI. V dropped 6 bases and J dropped 3; count of bases not matched to a gene: 7. This CDR3 comprises 15 residues. CDR3 in DNA: TGTGCCAGCAGGCGGACAGGCAGGGCTAATGAAAAACTGTTTTTT. Its translation: CASRRTGRANEKLFF.

This chain uses TRBV6-5 with TRBJ2-3, with D hard to call. Germline-derived CDR1 and CDR2 are MNHEY and SVGAGI. V was cut by 10 bases and J by 6 bases, with 14 bases left in between. There are 12 residues in the CDR3. The CDR3 DNA reads as TGTGCCACCGCAGAAGGTCGGGATACGCAGTATTTT. It encodes CATAEGRDTQYF.

For the CDR3, the DNA is TGTGCCAGCAGCAGCAGCCCTGGAATTCGCGGGTCGGAGACCCAGTACTTC. It encodes CASSSSPGIRGSETQYF. The rearrangement joins TRBV7-9 to TRBJ2-5, with D possibly TRBD2 on 5 matching bases. The CDR3 extends over 17 amino acids. Germline V gene lookup returns CDR1 SEHNR and CDR2 FQNEAQ (reference sequence). Deletions cut 5 bases from V and 5 bases from J, with 24 bases between.

The V and J genes are TRBV7-2 and TRBJ2-3; D ambiguous. The CDR3 covers 15 residues. The V end was cut by 5 bases, the J end by 1 base, with 13 bases between. CDR1 is SGHTA, CDR2 FQGNSA, per germline. CDR3 loop: CASSPGTSGTDTQYF. The DNA of the CDR3 is TGTGCCAGCAGCCCAGGTACCAGCGGCACAGATACGCAGTATTTT.

CDR3 region: CASRSGVRSYNEQFF. CDR3 in DNA: TGTGCCAGCAGGAGCGGGGTTCGCTCCTACAATGAGCAGTTCTTC. The chain has TRBV7-9 and TRBJ2-1; 7 nucleotides align to TRBD2. Germline V gives CDR1 SEHNR, CDR2 FQNEAQ (reference sequence). The CDR3 has 15 residues. Trimming removed 6 bases from V and 0 bases from J; junction bases left unmatched: 5.

This clone was recorded a few times. CDR3 sequence reads: CASSRQPAGMNTEAFF. The CDR3 DNA is TGTGCCAGCAGCCGCCAACCGGCAGGGATGAACACTGAAGCTTTCTTT. The chain combines TRBV7-2 with TRBJ1-1; D is possibly TRBD1 (5 bases). The V end lost 5 bases, the J end lost 0 bases, and 16 bases lay between the germline ends. This CDR3 region has 16 residues. Per germline, CDR1 SGHTA and CDR2 FQGNSA.

The CDR3: CAISDKKGAGAFF. The CDR3 DNA follows: TGTGCCATCAGTGATAAAAAGGGGGCGGGAGCTTTCTTT. The chain recombines TRBV10-3 with TRBJ1-1; TRBD1 aligns across 7 bases. The CDR3 totals 13 residues. V shed 3 bases and J 10 bases; nucleotides not matched to a gene: 8. Germline V gene sequence: CDR1 ENHRY, CDR2 SYGVKD.